What follows are 9 T cell receptor beta chains derived from one specimen sequenced in a study of PD-1 blockade in classical Hodgkin lymphoma. Profiled with immunoSEQ multiplex PCR; TCRdb holds only in-frame clones, not every one. The sample records around 28,000 clones, around 84% being singletons. The time point is: cycle 4 day 1 (C4D1), after more than 5 weeks of nivolumab. Each patient experienced a relapse that followed autologous stem cell transplantation, and brentuximab vedotin exposure varied. CD4+ T cells were purified from thawed PBMCs by magnetic negative selection. Sample: CD4+ T cells from blood, taken before the fourth cycle of nivolumab. These receptors all stem from a human donor with classical Hodgkin lymphoma.

Here the CDR3 DNA reads TGTGCCTGGACAAGTTTAGCGGGGGAAGAGACCCAGTACTTC. It yields the protein CAWTSLAGEETQYF. This chain links TRBV30 with TRBJ2-5; 9 bases are shared with TRBD2. The germline V gene has CDR1 GTSNPN and CDR2 SVGIG (reference sequence). The length of the CDR3 is 14 residues. V shed 4 bases and J 3 bases; nucleotides not matched to a gene: 6.

CDR3 region: CASSLTSGGPLGEETQYF. The DNA for the CDR3 is TGTGCCAGCAGCTTGACTAGCGGGGGACCCCTCGGGGAGGAGACCCAGTACTTC. The V and J genes are TRBV7-9 and TRBJ2-5, with TRBD2 matching over 12 bases. V lost 3 bases and J lost 5; bases outside the gene matches: 13. This CDR3 comprises 18 residues. CDR1 SEHNR and CDR2 FQNEAQ come from the germline V gene (reference sequence).

This sequence joins TRBV7-2 and TRBJ2-5, with D maybe TRBD1 (6 bases). V lost 1 base and J lost 5, with 17 bases in between. CDR1 and CDR2 from the germline V gene are SGHTA and FQGNSA. The CDR3 extends over 16 amino acids. The CDR3 coding sequence is TGTGCCAGCAGCTTAGTGCTGGGGGCAGGGTGGGAGACCCAGTACTTC. Encoded protein: CASSLVLGAGWETQYF. Together with reference TRBV7-2 and TRBJ2-5, the CDR3 gives the full variable domain: GAGVSQSPSNKVTEKGKDVELRCDPISGHTALYWYRQSLGQGLEFLIYFQGNSAPDKSGLPSDRFSAERTGGSVSTLTIQRTQQEDSAVYLCASSLVLGAGWETQYFGPGTRLLVL.

The V and J genes are TRBV7-2 and TRBJ2-1; a weak D match, TRBD2 (6 bases). The V gene's germline CDR1 is SGHTA and CDR2 FQGNSA. The CDR3 runs 14 residues. Deletions cut 5 bases from V and 4 bases from J, with 12 bases between. The CDR3 coding sequence is TGTGCCAGCAGCAGCCGCGGGGCGTACAATGAGCAGTTCTTC. Residues: CASSSRGAYNEQFF.

The genes are TRBV7-8 and TRBJ1-1; 9 bases align to TRBD1. Trimming took 5 bases from V and 4 from J; bases not matched to a gene: 14. The CDR3 sequence is 17 residues long. Germline V gene data show CDR1 as SGHVS and CDR2 as FQNEAQ. CDR3 sequence: CASSPYGQGSLATEAFF. CDR3 nucleotide sequence: TGTGCCAGCAGCCCCTACGGACAGGGGTCTTTGGCCACTGAAGCTTTCTTT.

The chain carries TRBV9 and TRBJ1-1; D is unresolved. The germline gives CDR1 SGDLS, CDR2 YYNGEE. CDR3 length: 15 amino acids. V was trimmed by 0 bases and J by 0 bases, leaving 9 bases between them. CDR3 protein: CASSVASGLNTEAFF. Here the CDR3 DNA reads TGTGCCAGCAGCGTAGCTAGTGGGTTGAACACTGAAGCTTTCTTT.

The chain recombines TRBV30 with TRBJ1-2; 9 positions match TRBD1. The J segment lost 7 bases and the V segment lost 7 bases, leaving 7 bases of the junction unmatched. The CDR3 is made up of 12 amino acids. Germline V gene data show CDR1 as GTSNPN and CDR2 as SVGIG (reference sequence). The CDR3 DNA sequence: TGTGCCTTTTCGCGGACAGGGGTTGGCTACACCTTC. It codes for CAFSRTGVGYTF.

This chain joins TRBV7-9 and TRBJ2-7, with D unresolved. Germline values: CDR1 SEHNR, CDR2 FQNEAQ (reference sequence). V lost 5 bases and J 5 bases, leaving 10 bases between the germline ends. This CDR3 comprises 12 residues. CDR3 in amino acids: CASSHPSHEQYF. CDR3 coding DNA: TGTGCCAGCAGCCACCCCTCGCACGAGCAGTACTTC.

The chain joins TRBV2 to TRBJ2-7, with a weak D call TRBD2 (5 bases). The V end lost 3 bases, the J end lost 3 bases, and 21 bases lay between the germline ends. The CDR3 totals 17 residues. The germline V gene encodes CDR1 SNHLY and CDR2 FYNNEI. This CDR3 is CASSDIGVWGEGYEQYF. The DNA of the CDR3 is TGTGCCAGCAGTGACATCGGGGTCTGGGGAGAAGGCTACGAGCAGTACTTC.